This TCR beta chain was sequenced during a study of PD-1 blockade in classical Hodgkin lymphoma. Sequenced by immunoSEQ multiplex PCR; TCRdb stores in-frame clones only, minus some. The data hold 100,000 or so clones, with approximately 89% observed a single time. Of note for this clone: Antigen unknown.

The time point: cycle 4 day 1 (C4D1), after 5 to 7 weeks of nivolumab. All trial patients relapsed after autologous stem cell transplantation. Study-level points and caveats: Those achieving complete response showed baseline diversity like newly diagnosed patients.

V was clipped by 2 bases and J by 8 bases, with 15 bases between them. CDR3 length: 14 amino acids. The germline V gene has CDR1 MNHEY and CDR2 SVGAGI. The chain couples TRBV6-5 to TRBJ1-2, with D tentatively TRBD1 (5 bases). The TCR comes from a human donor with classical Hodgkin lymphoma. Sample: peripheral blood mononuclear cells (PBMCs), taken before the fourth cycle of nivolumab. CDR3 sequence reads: CASSYAGGLWGYTF. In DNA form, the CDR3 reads TGTGCCAGCAGTTACGCGGGGGGACTCTGGGGCTACACCTTC.